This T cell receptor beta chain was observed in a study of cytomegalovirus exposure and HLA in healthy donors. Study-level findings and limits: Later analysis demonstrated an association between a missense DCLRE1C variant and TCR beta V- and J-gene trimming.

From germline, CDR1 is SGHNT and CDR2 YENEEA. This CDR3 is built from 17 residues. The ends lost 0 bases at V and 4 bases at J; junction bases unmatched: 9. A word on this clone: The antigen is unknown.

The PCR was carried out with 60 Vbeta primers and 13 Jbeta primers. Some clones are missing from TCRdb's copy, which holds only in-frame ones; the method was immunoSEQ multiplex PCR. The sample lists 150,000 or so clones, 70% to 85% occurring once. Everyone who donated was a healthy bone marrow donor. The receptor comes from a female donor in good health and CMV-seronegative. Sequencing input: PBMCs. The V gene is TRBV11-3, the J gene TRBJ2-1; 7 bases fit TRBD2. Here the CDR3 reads CASSLDNGGSPYNEQFF. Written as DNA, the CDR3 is TGTGCCAGCAGCTTAGATAATGGCGGGAGCCCATACAATGAGCAGTTCTTC. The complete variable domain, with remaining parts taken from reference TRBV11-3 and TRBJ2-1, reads EAGVVQSPRYKIIEKKQPVAFWCNPISGHNTLYWYLQNLGQGPELLIRYENEEAVDDSQLPKDRFSAERLKGVDSTLKIQPAELGDSAVYLCASSLDNGGSPYNEQFFGPGTRLTVL.